This entry describes one T cell receptor (beta chain). Its specificity is not known. This entry belongs to a study of shared clonotypes between healthy human individuals. The study, taken as a whole, reports: Inspection by rarefaction showed sorted-subset sequencing to be incomplete despite large depth.

The naive CD8 fraction comprised CD45RO-negative cells positively selected for CCR7 and excluded terminally differentiated effector memory CD45RA+ cells. Assay used: immunoSEQ multiplex PCR; TCRdb lists only in-frame clones, some missing. The top ten clones hold 0.9% to 1.4% of a sample with 2 million to 2.5 million clones, approximately 95% of them seen once. The germline CDR1 and CDR2 sequences are GTSNPN and SVGIG (reference sequence). The CDR3 consists of 13 residues. Between the trimmed V and J ends, which lost 0 bases and 4 bases, there was a span of 9 bases. The chain employs TRBV30 and TRBJ1-2; D is ambiguous. Material: naive CD8+ T cells sorted from blood. This clonotype originated in a man aged 18 to 29 in good health. CDR3 sequence (DNA): TGTGCCTGGAGTGTATTGGAGACCTATGGCTACACCTTC. Protein sequence: CAWSVLETYGYTF. Looking up the rest from reference TRBV30 and TRBJ1-2 gives the full variable domain: SQTIHQWPATLVQPVGSPLSLECTVEGTSNPNLYWYRQAAGRGLQLLFYSVGIGQISSEVPQNLSASRPQDRQFILSSKKLLLSDSGFYLCAWSVLETYGYTFGSGTRLTVV.